This T cell receptor (beta chain) came from a study of low-dose radiotherapy and immunotherapy resistance in tumors. Across the whole study: Intravenous ipilimumab 1 mg/kg every six weeks was given with nivolumab 240 mg every two weeks. Cyclophosphamide was given intravenously at 200 mg/m2 every two weeks, and each dose came one day before radiation and immunotherapy.

With TRAV- and TRBV-specific primers, first-strand cDNA was made, covering the alpha and beta chains. TCR amplification ran roughly 21 PCR cycles using constant-region and V-primer adapter primers. TCRdb called the reads again in MiXCR, with one record for every CDR3 protein. The sample holds around 10,000 distinct CDR3 sequences, 40% to 65% seen once. This CDR3 is 14 amino acids long. Trimming left V 4 bases short and J 5 bases short, with 14 bases between. CDR1 and CDR2 (germline): LGHDT, YNNKEL (reference sequence). V and J are TRBV3-1 and TRBJ2-5; the D is unclear. The sequence was obtained from a human donor with advanced metastatic prostate, ovarian, gallbladder or colorectal cancer (not recorded which). This table probably holds off-target reads from a library built for another chain. CDR3 loop: CASSPHFASETQYF. DNA for the CDR3: TGTGCCAGCAGCCCCCACTTTGCGTCGGAGACCCAGTACTTC.